The 11 T cell receptor beta chains below come from one sample, sequenced in a study of shared clonotypes between healthy human individuals. Repertoires were generated with immunoSEQ multiplex PCR, while TCRdb's copy carries only in-frame clones and drops some. The top ten clones hold under 0.45% of a sample with a few million clones, 90% to 95% of them seen once. Sequencing input: naive CD4+ T cells from PBMCs. Subset described: CD45RA+ positively selected. The origin of the receptors is a man aged 18-30 years in good health. Some clones in this sample may be carry-over from other donors' samples.

The rearrangement links TRBV10-1 to TRBJ2-2; D might be TRBD1 or TRBD2, each matching 6 bases. V was pared by 7 bases and J by 4 bases, with 13 bases between. Germline lookup yields CDR1 WNHNN and CDR2 SYGVQD (reference sequence). The CDR3 extends over 14 amino acids. The CDR3 region is CASMDGGGTGELFF. In nucleotides, the CDR3 is TGCGCCAGCATGGACGGGGGCGGCACCGGGGAGCTGTTTTTT.

This clone was counted a single time. The DNA for the CDR3 is TGTGCCAGCAGCCAGGACAGGGGGCCCTACGAGCAGTACTTC. This translates into CASSQDRGPYEQYF. The V call is TRBV7-2, the J call TRBJ2-7, with 11 positions matching TRBD1. V shed 5 bases and J 2 bases; nucleotides not matched to a gene: 2. The CDR3 contains 14 residues. Germline CDR1 reads SGHTA; CDR2 reads FQGNSA. The full variable domain, completed using reference TRBV7-2 and TRBJ2-7, is GAGVSQSPSNKVTEKGKDVELRCDPISGHTALYWYRQSLGQGLEFLIYFQGNSAPDKSGLPSDRFSAERTGGSVSTLTIQRTQQEDSAVYLCASSQDRGPYEQYFGPGTRLTVT.

As regards this clone: One end of the junction fails to match germline, which may point to a read error. The chain is built from TRBV28 and TRBJ1-2; TRBD1 matches 12 bases. This CDR3 has 16 residues. Germline CDR1 is MDHEN and CDR2 is SYDVKM. The CDR3 here is CASSRTVAGQGALKDF. The CDR3 DNA reads TGTGCCAGCAGCCGCACCGTTGCGGGACAGGGGGCCCTAAAGGACTTC.

The chain is built from TRBV18 and TRBJ2-4; 9 bases are a match to TRBD2. Germline CDR1 reads KGHSH; CDR2 reads LQKENI. With 1 base clipped from V and 8 bases from J, the junction kept 9 bases outside the gene matches. This CDR3 spans 16 amino acids. CDR3 amino acids: CASSPLSGRIGDIQYF. DNA of the CDR3: TGTGCCAGCTCACCACTCAGCGGGAGGATTGGGGACATTCAGTACTTC.

The chain has TRBV12-5 and TRBJ2-1; D may correspond to TRBD1 or TRBD2 (5 bases each). The CDR3 loop spans 13 amino acids. V was pared by 0 bases and J by 10 bases, with 10 bases between. Germline-derived CDR1 and CDR2 are LGHNT and FRNRAP. The CDR3 protein is CASGLVPGTEQFF. CDR3 coding DNA: TGTGCTAGTGGTTTGGTCCCAGGGACGGAGCAGTTCTTC.

In the case of this clone: Sequence at one end of the junction differs from germline and may be a read error. This sequence joins TRBV7-2 and TRBJ2-3; possible D gene TRBD2, 5 bases. Germline lookup yields CDR1 SGHTA and CDR2 FQGNSA. This CDR3 comprises 12 residues. CDR3 sequence (DNA): TGTGCCAGCAGCTTAGTTCGAATGGGAGCCTCTTTT. Protein sequence: CASSLVRMGASF. Variable domain in full (rest from reference TRBV7-2 and TRBJ2-3): GAGVSQSPSNKVTEKGKDVELRCDPISGHTALYWYRQSLGQGLEFLIYFQGNSAPDKSGLPSDRFSAERTGGSVSTLTIQRTQQEDSAVYLCASSLVRMGASFGPGTRLTVL.

The chain uses TRBV20-1 and TRBJ1-2; D is ambiguous. Trimming cost V 6 bases and J 8 bases, with 7 bases left between them. This CDR3 region has 9 residues. CDR1 is DFQATT and CDR2 is SNEGSKA in the germline V gene (reference sequence). CDR3 DNA: TGCAGTGCACTTAAGGGCTACACCTTC. As protein: CSALKGYTF.

The CDR3 region has the DNA TGTGCCAGCAGTATCGGGGCGGCGGGAACTAGCACAGATACGCAGTATTTT. This codes for CASSIGAAGTSTDTQYF. This chain joins TRBV28 and TRBJ2-3; D may be TRBD2 (6 bases). CDR1 MDHEN and CDR2 SYDVKM come from the germline V gene. The CDR3 runs to 17 residues. The V gene lost 5 bases and the J gene lost 0 bases, with 18 bases spanning the gap.

This chain uses TRBV6-6 with TRBJ2-7, with D possibly matching TRBD2 (6 bases). Germline assignment: CDR1 MNHNY and CDR2 SVGAGI (reference sequence). The V gene lost 0 bases and the J gene lost 1 base, with 13 bases spanning the gap. CDR3 length equals 16 residues. CDR3 sequence: CASSYSAGTRSYEQYF. The DNA for the CDR3 is TGTGCCAGCAGTTACTCTGCCGGGACTCGATCCTACGAGCAGTACTTC.

The chain is built from TRBV10-3 and TRBJ2-7, with 7 nucleotides matching TRBD1. The CDR3 consists of 17 residues. Per germline, CDR1 ENHRY and CDR2 SYGVKD. V was clipped by 3 bases and J by 3 bases; unmatched bases: 14. CDR3 sequence reads: CAISDSGQRNPIYEQYF. The DNA for the CDR3 is TGTGCCATCAGTGACTCGGGACAGAGGAATCCTATCTACGAGCAGTACTTC.

The chain links TRBV11-2 to TRBJ2-3; D assignment may be TRBD1 or TRBD2 (5 bases each). The germline gives CDR1 SGHAT, CDR2 FQNNGV. The CDR3 covers 14 residues. V was clipped by 3 bases and J by 6 bases, with 13 bases between them. The CDR3 DNA reads TGTGCCAGCAGCTTTTACCCCTGGGGGGATACGCAGTATTTT. This codes for CASSFYPWGDTQYF.